The source of this TCR beta chain is a study of radiotherapy plus CTLA-4 blockade in lung cancer. Study information: Among all patients, roughly 19% showed objective responses, while roughly 34% had disease control. Broader study findings: After treatment with radiotherapy plus ipilimumab, TCR clones that came from the tumor expanded in blood. Early clone dynamics of blood T cells, plus interferon-beta, reportedly predicted response best.

TCRdb's table, derived via immunoSEQ multiplex PCR, lists solely in-frame clones and lacks some. The data hold about 48,000 clones, with roughly 80% observed a single time. A remark on this clone: The antigen is not known.

The germline V gene has CDR1 SGHRS and CDR2 YFSETQ. This CDR3 spans 14 amino acids. V was cut by 1 base and J by 5 bases, with 12 bases left in between. The TCR comes from a human donor with non-small cell lung cancer who had stable disease on radiotherapy plus ipilimumab. Material: peripheral blood, obtained from a patient treated with radiotherapy plus ipilimumab. The J gene is TRBJ1-1, the V gene TRBV5-1; possibly TRBD1 for D (6 bases). In DNA, the CDR3 is TGCGCCAGCAGCTTGATGCAGGGGCAAACTGAAGCTTTCTTT. It yields the protein CASSLMQGQTEAFF.